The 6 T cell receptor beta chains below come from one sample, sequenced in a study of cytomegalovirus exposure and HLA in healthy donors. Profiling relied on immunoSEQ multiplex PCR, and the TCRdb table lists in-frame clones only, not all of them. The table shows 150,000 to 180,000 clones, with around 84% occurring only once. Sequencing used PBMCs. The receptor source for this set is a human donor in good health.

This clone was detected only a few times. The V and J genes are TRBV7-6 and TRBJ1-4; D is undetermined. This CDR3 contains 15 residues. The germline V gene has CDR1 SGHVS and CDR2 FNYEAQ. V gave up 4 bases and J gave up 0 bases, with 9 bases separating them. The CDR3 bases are TGTGCCAGCAGCTCCGAGGCCGCAACTAATGAAAAACTGTTTTTT. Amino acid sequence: CASSSEAATNEKLFF.

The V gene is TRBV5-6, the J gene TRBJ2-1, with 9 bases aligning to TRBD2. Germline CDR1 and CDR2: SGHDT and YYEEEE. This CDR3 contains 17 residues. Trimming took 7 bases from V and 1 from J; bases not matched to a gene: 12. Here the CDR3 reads CASSPTGGGGSYNEQFF. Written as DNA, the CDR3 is TGTGCCAGCTCACCAACTGGCGGGGGGGGATCCTACAATGAGCAGTTCTTC.

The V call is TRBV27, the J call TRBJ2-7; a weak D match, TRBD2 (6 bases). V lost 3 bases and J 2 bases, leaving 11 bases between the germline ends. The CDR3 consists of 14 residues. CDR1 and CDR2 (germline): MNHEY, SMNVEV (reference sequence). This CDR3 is CASSFSGVTYEQYF. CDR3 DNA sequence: TGTGCCAGCAGTTTCTCGGGGGTTACCTACGAGCAGTACTTC.

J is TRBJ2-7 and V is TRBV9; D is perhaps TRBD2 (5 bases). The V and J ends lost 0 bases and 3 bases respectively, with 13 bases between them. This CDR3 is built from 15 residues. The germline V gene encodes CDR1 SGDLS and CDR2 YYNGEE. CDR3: CASSVGALGIYEQYF. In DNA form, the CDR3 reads TGTGCCAGCAGCGTAGGGGCACTAGGGATCTACGAGCAGTACTTC.

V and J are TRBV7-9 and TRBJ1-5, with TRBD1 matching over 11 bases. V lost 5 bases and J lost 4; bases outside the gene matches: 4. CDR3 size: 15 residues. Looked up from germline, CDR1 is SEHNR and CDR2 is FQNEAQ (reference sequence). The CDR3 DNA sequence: TGTGCCAGCAGCACCGGGACAGGGGGTAATCAGCCCCAGCATTTT. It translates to CASSTGTGGNQPQHF.

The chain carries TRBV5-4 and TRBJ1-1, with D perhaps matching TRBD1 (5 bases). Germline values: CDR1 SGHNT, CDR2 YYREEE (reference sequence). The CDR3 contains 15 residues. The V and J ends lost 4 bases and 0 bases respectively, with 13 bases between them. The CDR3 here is CASSPRGGVNTEAFF. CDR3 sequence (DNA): TGTGCCAGCAGCCCCCGTGGGGGGGTGAACACTGAAGCTTTCTTT.